These 13 T cell receptor beta chains came from one sample sequenced in a study of vaccination and CD4 T cells after COVID-19. Specified treatment: roughly 10-day PBMC culture with coronavirus spike peptide pools or control peptides (ViraFEST assay). An Oncomine TCR Beta short-read assay was used to sequence the DNA from cultured CD4+ T cells. TCRdb reprocessed the PCR reads with MiXCR, giving one entry per CDR3 protein. Of roughly 5,000 distinct CDR3 sequences in the sample, 76% were seen once. These receptors are not linked to any known antigen. Sequencing was done on a sample of CD4+ T cells from blood, cultured in vitro. The receptors derive from a human donor who had recovered from COVID-19.

The chain carries TRBV6-5 and TRBJ2-7; 10 bases match TRBD2. Germline V gene sequence: CDR1 MNHEY, CDR2 SVGAGI. The CDR3 is 15 amino acids. The V and J ends lost 3 bases and 1 base, in that order; junction bases with no gene match: 3. The CDR3 is CASSYTSGVSYEQYF. CDR3 bases: TGTGCCAGCAGTTATACTAGCGGGGTTTCCTACGAGCAGTACTTC.

The chain is built from TRBV15 and TRBJ2-2; D ambiguous. CDR3 length: 15 residues. The germline V and J ends were trimmed by 0 bases and 4 bases, with 9 bases remaining between them. CDR1 LNHNV and CDR2 YYDKDF come from the germline V gene (reference sequence). The CDR3 sequence: CATSRDSPFTGELFF. CDR3 in DNA: TGTGCCACCAGCAGAGATTCCCCATTCACCGGGGAGCTGTTTTTT.

This sequence joins TRBV9 and TRBJ2-7; 9 bases fit TRBD1. The CDR3 runs 14 residues. Germline CDR1 is SGDLS and CDR2 is YYNGEE. J lost 3 bases, V lost 4 bases, and 5 bases had no gene match. CDR3 nucleotide sequence: TGTGCCAGCAGCACGGGACAGGGCAACTACGAGCAGTACTTC. Translating gives CASSTGQGNYEQYF.

V gene TRBV5-1 combines with J gene TRBJ2-3; D is ambiguous. The CDR3 runs 17 residues. Germline V CDR1 and CDR2: SGHRS, YFSETQ. Trimming cost V 4 bases and J 1 base, with 19 bases left between them. For the CDR3, the DNA is TGCGCCAGCAGCCATGAGCTTCGCGTAGTTGGCACAGATACGCAGTATTTT. This translates into CASSHELRVVGTDTQYF.

This clonotype qualifies as large. A junction boundary mismatches the germline segment, possibly from a read error. The V call is TRBV7-7, the J call TRBJ2-5, with TRBD2 matching over 8 bases. This CDR3 is built from 14 residues. Germline loops: CDR1 SSHAT, CDR2 FNYEAQ (reference sequence). The CDR3 coding sequence is TGTGCTAGCAGCTTTGCCGGGGGGGCCGGGACCCAGTACTTC. It is translated as CASSFAGGAGTQYF. The variable domain in full, completed from reference TRBV7-7 and TRBJ2-5, reads GAGVSQSPRYKVTKRGQDVTLRCDPISSHATLYWYQQALGQGPEFLTYFNYEAQPDKSGLPSDRFSAERPEGSISTLTIQRTEQRDSAMYRCASSFAGGAGTQYFGPGTRLLVL.

The chain is built from TRBV2 and TRBJ1-2; no clear D. CDR3 length: 13 residues. The germline CDR1 and CDR2 sequences are SNHLY and FYNNEI. V dropped 5 bases and J dropped 8 bases, with 15 bases sitting between them. CDR3 protein: CASSQTQNGGYTF. In DNA form, the CDR3 reads TGTGCCAGCAGTCAGACTCAGAATGGGGGCTACACCTTC.

The V gene is TRBV6-2 or TRBV6-3, the J gene TRBJ2-7, with a weak D call TRBD2 (6 bases). There are 14 residues in the CDR3. The V end was cut by 7 bases, the J end by 3 bases, with 16 bases between. Germline CDR1 reads MNHEY; CDR2 reads SVGEGT. The CDR3 DNA reads TGTGCCAGCAAGAAGGGACTTTTGTTCTACGAGCAGTACTTC. This sequence encodes CASKKGLLFYEQYF.

This chain connects TRBV2 to TRBJ1-1; 10 positions match TRBD1. Germline trimming cut 8 bases from V and 7 bases from J; bases unmatched to any gene: 10. CDR1 and CDR2 from the germline V gene are SNHLY and FYNNEI. This CDR3 region has 14 residues. The CDR3 here is CASAKDRGKDEAFF. The CDR3 DNA sequence: TGTGCCAGCGCGAAGGACAGGGGGAAGGATGAAGCTTTCTTT.

By proportion, this clonotype is large. J is TRBJ2-5 and V is TRBV20-1; 7 nucleotides agree with TRBD1. CDR1 is DFQATT and CDR2 is SNEGSKA in the germline V gene (reference sequence). The V gene end was trimmed by 6 bases and the J gene end by 6 bases; junction bases not matched to a gene: 10. The CDR3 sequence is 13 residues long. Here the CDR3 DNA reads TGCAGTGCGATCAACAGGGGTGTAAAGACCCAGTACTTC. It translates to CSAINRGVKTQYF.

The CDR3 sequence is CASSLFGLAGGETQYF. CDR3 DNA: TGTGCCAGCAGCTTATTTGGCCTAGCCGGGGGGGAGACCCAGTACTTC. V is TRBV7-2 and J is TRBJ2-5, with TRBD2 matching over 7 bases. CDR3 size: 16 residues. V was pared by 2 bases and J by 5 bases, with 11 bases of the junction left unmatched. CDR1 and CDR2 from the germline V gene are SGHTA and FQGNSA.

The CDR3 region has the DNA TGCAGTGCTAGAGTAGGACAGGACAACTATGGCTACACCTTC. It is translated as CSARVGQDNYGYTF. The genes are TRBV20-1 and TRBJ1-2, with 7 bases identical to TRBD1. The CDR3 spans 14 residues. V shed 1 base and J 2 bases; nucleotides not matched to a gene: 4. The germline V gene has CDR1 DFQATT and CDR2 SNEGSKA (reference sequence).

This chain uses TRBV7-9 with TRBJ1-2; D is perhaps TRBD1 (5 bases). The CDR3 is made up of 15 amino acids. Per the germline V gene, CDR1 is SEHNR and CDR2 is FQNEAQ (reference sequence). Deletions cut 2 bases from V and 8 bases from J, with 18 bases between. The CDR3 coding sequence is TGTGCCAGCAGCTTAACCGCCGGGGCGGGAGGGGGCTACACCTTC. Its translation is CASSLTAGAGGGYTF.

The chain uses TRBV19 and TRBJ2-7; D unresolved. Germline CDR1 is LNHDA and CDR2 is SQIVND (reference sequence). Trimming stripped 2 bases from V and 3 bases from J, with 8 bases between. The CDR3 is 13 residues long. The CDR3 is CASSISWDYEQYF. CDR3 nucleotides: TGTGCCAGTAGTATAAGTTGGGACTACGAGCAGTACTTC. Together with reference TRBV19 and TRBJ2-7, the CDR3 gives the full variable domain: DGGITQSPKYLFRKEGQNVTLSCEQNLNHDAMYWYRQDPGQGLRLIYYSQIVNDFQKGDIAEGYSVSREKKESFPLTVTSAQKNPTAFYLCASSISWDYEQYFGPGTRLTVT.